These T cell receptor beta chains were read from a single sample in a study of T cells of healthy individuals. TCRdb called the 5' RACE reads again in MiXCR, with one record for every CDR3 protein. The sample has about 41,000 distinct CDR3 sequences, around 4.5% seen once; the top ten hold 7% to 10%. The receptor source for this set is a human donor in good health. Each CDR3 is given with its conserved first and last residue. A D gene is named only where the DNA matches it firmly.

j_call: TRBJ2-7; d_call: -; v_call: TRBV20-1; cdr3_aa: CSARDRRSGDEQYF
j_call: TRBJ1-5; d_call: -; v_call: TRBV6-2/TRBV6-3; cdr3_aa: CASSPTNRYNQPQHF
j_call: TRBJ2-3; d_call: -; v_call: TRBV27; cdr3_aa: CASSLLGSSTDTQYF
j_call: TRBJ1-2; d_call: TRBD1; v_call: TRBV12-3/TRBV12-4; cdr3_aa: CASSFGIGTGTGVNYGYTF
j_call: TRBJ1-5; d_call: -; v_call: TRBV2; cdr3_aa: CASSEGGIYQPQHF
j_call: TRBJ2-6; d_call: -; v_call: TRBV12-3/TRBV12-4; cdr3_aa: CASSPTISGANVLTF
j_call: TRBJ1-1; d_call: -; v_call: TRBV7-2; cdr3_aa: CASSLNRATEAFF
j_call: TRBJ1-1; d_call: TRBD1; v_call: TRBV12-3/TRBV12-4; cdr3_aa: CASSEGTGWDTEAFF
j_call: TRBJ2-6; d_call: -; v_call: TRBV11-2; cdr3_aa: CASWDRNSGANVLTF
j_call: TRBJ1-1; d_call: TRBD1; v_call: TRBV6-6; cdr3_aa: CASSRAGQAVTEAFF
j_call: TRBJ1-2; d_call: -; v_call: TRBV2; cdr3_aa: CASSGATPISLFDGYTF
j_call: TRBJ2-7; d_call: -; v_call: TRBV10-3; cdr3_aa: CAISPRDRYEQYF
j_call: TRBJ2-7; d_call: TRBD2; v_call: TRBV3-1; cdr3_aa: CASSQGTSGGRQREQYF
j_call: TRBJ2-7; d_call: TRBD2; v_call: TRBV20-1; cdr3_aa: CSARGLAGPYEQYF
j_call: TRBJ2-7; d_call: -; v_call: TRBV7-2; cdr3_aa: CASSPHRGGGRAGTYEQYF
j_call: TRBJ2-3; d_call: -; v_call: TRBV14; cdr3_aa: CASSHPGAADTQYF